This TCR beta chain emerged from a study of T-cell memory formation after mild COVID-19. Regarding the study as a whole: Clones that contracted from day 15 to 85 were balanced CD4/CD8, while later expanders leaned CD4+. Among contracting clones, CD4+ were mainly CM/EM and CD8+ enriched in EMRA. Some SARS-CoV-2-responding clones were already detected in memory before infection.

It was 5'RACE with constant-segment primers that produced the TCR alpha and TCR beta cDNA libraries, which carried sample barcodes and UMIs. TCRdb re-called the 5' RACE reads with MiXCR, one entry per CDR3 protein. The data hold tens of thousands of distinct CDR3 sequences, with about 14% observed a single time. On this clonotype itself: Antigen: not known.

V was clipped by 3 bases and J by 0 bases, with 12 bases between them. The CDR3 sequence is 15 residues long. In germline, CDR1 is MGHRA, CDR2 YSYEKL. Sequenced: PBMCs or a T cell subset sorted from them (not recorded which). The receptor comes from an adult woman who had mild COVID-19 (a few samples of this study predate the infection). Cell type and time point are not known. V usage is TRBV4-1 and J usage is TRBJ2-7; perhaps TRBD2 as D (6 bases). CDR3 in DNA: TGCGCCAGCAGCCACCCCGGGGGAAGCTCCTACGAGCAGTACTTC. It translates to CASSHPGGSSYEQYF.